Each of the 20 T cell receptor beta chains below was sequenced from the same sample in a study of chemoradiotherapy in HPV16-positive cancers. Profiled with immunoSEQ multiplex PCR; TCRdb holds only in-frame clones, not every one. The table lists 9,500 to 15,000 clones, about 90% of them singletons. The sample was blood, taken from a patient who underwent chemoradiotherapy. Receptors originate from a human donor with HPV-associated anogenital cancer.

There are a few counts of this clone. V and J are TRBV4-1 and TRBJ1-2; 9 nucleotides agree with TRBD1. CDR1 is MGHRA and CDR2 is YSYEKL in the germline V gene. This CDR3 spans 15 amino acids. V lost 4 bases, J lost 6 bases, and 9 bases stayed unmatched. The CDR3 protein is CASSRLQGALDGYTF. The CDR3 bases are TGCGCCAGCAGCCGCTTACAGGGGGCGCTTGATGGCTACACCTTC.

This chain joins TRBV19 and TRBJ2-3; a possible D gene is TRBD2 (6 bases). The CDR3 covers 14 residues. V was trimmed by 5 bases and J by 4 bases, leaving 13 bases between them. Germline CDR1 reads LNHDA; CDR2 reads SQIVND (reference sequence). The CDR3 DNA reads TGTGCCAGTAGTGAGCGGGTTAGGGCAGATACGCAGTATTTT. Translation gives CASSERVRADTQYF.

The chain uses TRBV5-1 and TRBJ2-1; the D gene could be TRBD1 or TRBD2 (5 bases each). Germline V CDR1 and CDR2: SGHRS, YFSETQ. The CDR3 loop spans 14 amino acids. The V and J ends lost 4 bases and 9 bases respectively, with 17 bases between them. DNA of the CDR3: TGCGCCAGCAGCGCACGAGGGGACGACGGTGAGCAGTTCTTC. Its protein is CASSARGDDGEQFF.

This clone was seen once. V gene TRBV4-1 combines with J gene TRBJ1-6; perhaps TRBD1 as D (6 bases). CDR1 and CDR2 (germline): MGHRA, YSYEKL. V gave up 1 base and J gave up 9 bases, with 13 bases separating them. This CDR3 has 15 amino acids. The CDR3 loop is CASSQGGGNSSPLHF. The DNA of the CDR3 is TGCGCCAGCAGCCAAGGAGGGGGAAATAGTTCACCCCTCCACTTT.

This chain uses TRBV6-1 with TRBJ1-2; tentative D call: TRBD1 (5 bases). CDR1 and CDR2 (germline): MNHNS, SASEGT. V was trimmed by 1 base and J by 8 bases, leaving 8 bases between them. This CDR3 is 12 amino acids long. CDR3 residues: CASSEGGTGYTF. For the CDR3, the DNA is TGTGCCAGCAGTGAAGGGGGGACGGGCTACACCTTC.

This chain uses TRBV19 with TRBJ1-1; D remains unclear. The V and J ends lost 7 bases and 3 bases respectively, with 15 bases between them. Germline CDR1 reads LNHDA; CDR2 reads SQIVND (reference sequence). This CDR3 has 14 residues. CDR3 coding DNA: TGTGCCAGTACCTCATGGAACGGATACACTGAAGCTTTCTTT. This translates into CASTSWNGYTEAFF.

V and J are TRBV19 and TRBJ1-5; unclear D gene. The CDR3 spans 12 residues. V was trimmed by 1 base and J by 11 bases, leaving 9 bases between them. The V gene's germline CDR1 is LNHDA and CDR2 SQIVND (reference sequence). CDR3 sequence: CASSIGLVTQHF. CDR3 coding DNA: TGTGCCAGTAGTATAGGTCTGGTAACCCAGCATTTT.

J is TRBJ2-1 and V is TRBV9; TRBD1 is a possible D gene (6 bases). V was trimmed by 3 bases and J by 10 bases, leaving 14 bases between them. Germline assignment: CDR1 SGDLS and CDR2 YYNGEE. The CDR3 loop spans 13 amino acids. The CDR3 sequence: CASSEGVPGEQFF. The CDR3 DNA follows: TGTGCCAGCAGCGAGGGGGTCCCAGGGGAGCAGTTCTTC.

The chain joins TRBV5-6 to TRBJ2-5; possible D gene TRBD1, 6 bases. CDR1 is SGHDT, CDR2 YYEEEE, per germline. Trimming took 0 bases from V and 0 from J, leaving 9 bases between them. The CDR3 loop spans 15 amino acids. CDR3 bases: TGTGCCAGCAGCTTGGCAGGGGCCTACCAAGAGACCCAGTACTTC. This codes for CASSLAGAYQETQYF. The entire variable domain, with the rest obtained from reference TRBV5-6 and TRBJ2-5, is as follows: DAGVTQSPTHLIKTRGQQVTLRCSPKSGHDTVSWYQQALGQGPQFIFQYYEEEERQRGNFPDRFSGHQFPNYSSELNVNALLLGDSALYLCASSLAGAYQETQYFGPGTRLLVL.

This clone has a single count. The V and J genes are TRBV2 and TRBJ2-7, with 11 bases fitting TRBD2. CDR3 length equals 16 residues. In germline, CDR1 is SNHLY, CDR2 FYNNEI. J was trimmed by 2 bases and V by 6 bases; bases with no gene match: 9. The CDR3 region is CASSLVLAGATYEQYF. The CDR3 nucleotides are TGTGCCAGCAGCCTAGTACTAGCGGGGGCCACCTACGAGCAGTACTTC.

Here the CDR3 reads CASSQVSGLNTEAFF. The CDR3 region has the DNA TGCGCCAGCAGCCAAGTTTCGGGGTTGAACACTGAAGCTTTCTTT. The chain combines TRBV4-1 with TRBJ1-1; D is ambiguous. This CDR3 has 15 amino acids. CDR1 is MGHRA and CDR2 is YSYEKL in the germline V gene. Between the trimmed V and J ends, which lost 1 base and 0 bases, there was a span of 9 bases.

This chain links TRBV7-9 with TRBJ1-6; 8 bases match TRBD1. The CDR3 sequence is 18 residues long. Germline CDR1 and CDR2: SEHNR and FQNEAQ (reference sequence). The ends lost 0 bases at V and 5 bases at J; junction bases unmatched: 9. The chain's CDR3 is CASSLARQGAGDNSPLHF. The CDR3 DNA reads as TGTGCCAGCAGCTTAGCGCGGCAGGGGGCAGGGGATAATTCACCCCTCCACTTT.

The chain combines TRBV5-1 with TRBJ1-6, with no clear D. Trimming cost V 4 bases and J 8 bases, with 13 bases left between them. CDR1 and CDR2 from the germline V gene are SGHRS and YFSETQ. This CDR3 contains 14 residues. In DNA form, the CDR3 reads TGCGCCAGCAGCACGGAGATTTCCTATTCACCCCTCCACTTT. Its translation is CASSTEISYSPLHF.

J is TRBJ1-1 and V is TRBV7-3, with D unclear. The CDR3 has 14 residues. Looked up from germline, CDR1 is SGHTA and CDR2 is FQGTGA. V lost 5 bases to trimming and J lost 5 bases, with 15 bases between them. The CDR3 sequence is CASSLFGLGTEAFF. DNA for the CDR3: TGTGCCAGCAGCCTATTTGGGTTGGGGACTGAAGCTTTCTTT.

V gene TRBV29-1 combines with J gene TRBJ2-3; maybe TRBD1 (6 bases). The CDR3 consists of 13 residues. V was pared by 4 bases and J by 0 bases, with 8 bases between. Germline V gives CDR1 SQVTM, CDR2 ANQGSEA. The CDR3 spells CSVVTGSTDTQYF. As DNA, the CDR3 is TGCAGCGTTGTAACAGGGAGCACAGATACGCAGTATTTT.

This chain joins TRBV7-3 and TRBJ1-1; a weak D match, TRBD1 (5 bases). The CDR3 is 13 residues long. The V gene's germline CDR1 is SGHTA and CDR2 FQGTGA. Trimming removed 4 bases at V and 4 bases at J, with 10 bases between. CDR3 sequence: CASSSGRVTEAFF. DNA for the CDR3: TGTGCCAGCAGCTCGGGCAGGGTCACTGAAGCTTTCTTT.

The chain uses TRBV5-1 and TRBJ2-7; TRBD1 aligns across 7 bases. With V trimmed by 4 bases and J by 7 bases, 14 bases remained unmatched. The CDR3 totals 15 residues. Looked up from germline, CDR1 is SGHRS and CDR2 is YFSETQ. CDR3 sequence (DNA): TGCGCCAGCAGCCATGTGGTAGGGGGCGAAGGGGAGCAGTACTTC. The encoded protein is CASSHVVGGEGEQYF.

The rearrangement uses TRBV6-1 and TRBJ1-2; D gene uncertain. The V end lost 5 bases, the J end lost 0 bases, and 13 bases lay between the germline ends. The CDR3 runs 15 residues. Germline V gene sequence: CDR1 MNHNS, CDR2 SASEGT. The CDR3 here is CASSPSSQANYGYTF. CDR3 bases: TGTGCCAGCAGTCCAAGCAGTCAGGCTAACTATGGCTACACCTTC.

This clone occurred a few times. The chain carries TRBV10-2 and TRBJ2-7; no clear D gene. The germline V and J ends were trimmed by 2 bases and 0 bases, with 11 bases remaining between them. Germline CDR1 is WSHSY and CDR2 is SAAADI. The CDR3 extends over 15 amino acids. The DNA of the CDR3 is TGCGCCAGCAGTGAGAATTGGGTAAACTCCTACGAGCAGTACTTC. Translated: CASSENWVNSYEQYF.

The genes are TRBV7-2 and TRBJ2-1; the D gene is possibly TRBD2 (6 bases). The germline gives CDR1 SGHTA, CDR2 FQGNSA. With 6 bases removed from V and 0 bases from J, the gap between germline ends came to 12 bases. The CDR3 length is 15 residues. The CDR3 coding sequence is TGTGCCAGCAGTCTTGCGGGGAGCTCCTACAATGAGCAGTTCTTC. Translated, it gives CASSLAGSSYNEQFF.